This note documents a single TCR beta chain sequence. The antigen this receptor binds is unknown. No quality values exist for individual bases; no much larger clone is one base distant. The CDR3 runs 13 residues from the cysteine to the phenylalanine. The CDR3 DNA has 39 bases and is translated from base 1. CDR1 and CDR2 are drawn from the germline V gene: SGDLS, YYNGEE. This sample was taken from a study of OX40 agonist ivuxolimab in advanced cancers. For context, the study as a whole: Ivuxolimab, which targeted the costimulatory receptor OX40 (CD134), was an agonistic, fully human IgG2 monoclonal antibody. Intravenous ivuxolimab was administered to patients every 2 weeks at six dose levels: 0.01, 0.1, 0.3, 1.5, 3 and 10 mg/kg. Of the approximately 53 patients in dose escalation, about 20 had hepatocellular carcinoma, around 15 had melanoma, 9 had renal cell carcinoma and 9 had head and neck cancer. In the dose-escalation cohort, roughly 80% of patients were male, and the mean age was approximately 60 years, with a range of roughly 20 to 80. Patients were allowed to have had prior anti-PD-1, anti-PD-L1 or anti-CTLA-4 therapy, and more than 35% of the dose-escalation patients had been treated with checkpoint inhibitors. Partial responses occurred in three dose-escalation patients, of whom one had hepatocellular carcinoma and two had cutaneous melanoma. The purpose of peripheral TCRbeta sequencing was to test whether ivuxolimab changed TCR sequence diversity and led to clonal T-cell expansion. The monotherapy dose-escalation portion (N of about 57 patients) of the phase I ivuxolimab trial is reported in the paper.

Patients with a history of autoimmune disease or receiving systemic immunosuppression were excluded from the trial. In every dose cohort, peripheral blood was drawn for TCR sequencing at baseline, cycle 4 day 1, and cycle 7 day 1. Samples were obtained from an open-label, multicenter, first-in-human phase I dose-escalation trial of ivuxolimab. Adults with locally advanced or metastatic melanoma, renal cell carcinoma, hepatocellular carcinoma or head and neck squamous cell carcinoma were enrolled in the trial. Before TCR sequencing, CD4+ T cells and CD8+ T cells were sorted from peripheral blood as separate populations. Findings and caveats that apply to the study as a whole: Partial responders in the 0.1-3.0 mg/kg groups had among the lowest normalized peripheral clonal expansion, especially among CD8+ T cells. Clonal expansion of both CD4+ and CD8+ blood T cells was observed from baseline to week 6 at doses 0.1 to 3.0 mg/kg. After ivuxolimab, more expanded clones were found on average in CD8+ T cells than in CD4+ T cells. The antigen specificity of the clonally expanded peripheral T cells was not determined. Low levels of normalized T-cell clonal expansion were also seen in some patients who did not respond.

Genomic DNA was extracted from sorted cells for sequencing of the TCRbeta CDR3 region. The immunoSEQ Assay was used to sequence the TCRbeta CDR3 regions. What TCRdb holds here is the immuneACCESS table cut down to in-frame rearrangements. Part of the clones is not present; checked against another copy, under half of the missing clones reflect an unresolved V gene, and the others are unexplained. The sample table holds tens of thousands of clones, of which roughly 80% were seen once. The ten biggest clones cover roughly 7% of the sample. This clonotype was sampled from an adult with an advanced solid tumor such as melanoma, head and neck, liver or kidney cancer. Recombination joined TRBV9 with TRBJ2-5; the D gene is not confidently resolved. The DNA end favors TRBJ2-7, so the J call may be wrong. This specimen consisted of CD4+ or CD8+ T cells sorted from blood, obtained in a trial of the OX40 agonist ivuxolimab. The CDR3 in this case is CASSVGSAYEQYF. The sequenced DNA: TGTGCCAGCAGCGTAGGGTCCGCATACGAGCAGTACTTC.